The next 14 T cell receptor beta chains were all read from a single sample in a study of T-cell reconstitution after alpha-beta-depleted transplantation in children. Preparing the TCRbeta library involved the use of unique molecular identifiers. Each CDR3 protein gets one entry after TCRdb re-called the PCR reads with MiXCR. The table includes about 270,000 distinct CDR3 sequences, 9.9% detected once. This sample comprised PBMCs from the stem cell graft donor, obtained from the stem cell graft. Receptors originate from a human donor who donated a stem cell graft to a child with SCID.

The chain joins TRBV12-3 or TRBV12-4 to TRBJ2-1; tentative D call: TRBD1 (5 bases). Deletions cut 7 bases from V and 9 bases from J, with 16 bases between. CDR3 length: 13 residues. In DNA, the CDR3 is TGTGCCAGCACCCTTGTAAGGCAGGGTGAGCAGTTCTTC. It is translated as CASTLVRQGEQFF.

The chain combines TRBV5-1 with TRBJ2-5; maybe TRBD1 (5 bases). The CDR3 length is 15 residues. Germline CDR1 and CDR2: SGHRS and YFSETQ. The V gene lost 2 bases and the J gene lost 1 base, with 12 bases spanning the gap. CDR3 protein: CASSFSRAVQETQYF. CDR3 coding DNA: TGCGCCAGCAGCTTCAGCAGGGCAGTCCAAGAGACCCAGTACTTC.

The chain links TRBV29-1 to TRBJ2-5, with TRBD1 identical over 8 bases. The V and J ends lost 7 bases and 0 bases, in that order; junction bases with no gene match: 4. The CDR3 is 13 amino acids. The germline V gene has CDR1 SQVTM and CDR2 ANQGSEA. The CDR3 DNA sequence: TGCAGCGACAGACAGGGGAACCAAGAGACCCAGTACTTC. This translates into CSDRQGNQETQYF.

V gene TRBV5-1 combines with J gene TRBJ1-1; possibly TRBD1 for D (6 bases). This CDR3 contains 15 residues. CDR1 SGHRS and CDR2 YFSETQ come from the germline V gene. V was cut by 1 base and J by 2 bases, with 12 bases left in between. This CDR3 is CASSLSLQGNTEAFF. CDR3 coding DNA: TGCGCCAGCAGCTTGTCGCTACAGGGAAACACTGAAGCTTTCTTT.

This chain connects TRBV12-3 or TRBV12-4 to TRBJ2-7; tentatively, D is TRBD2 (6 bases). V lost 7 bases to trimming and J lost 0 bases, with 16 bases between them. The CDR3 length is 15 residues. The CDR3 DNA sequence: TGTGCCAGCACCTCAGGCGGGGCTAACTCCTACGAGCAGTACTTC. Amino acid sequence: CASTSGGANSYEQYF.

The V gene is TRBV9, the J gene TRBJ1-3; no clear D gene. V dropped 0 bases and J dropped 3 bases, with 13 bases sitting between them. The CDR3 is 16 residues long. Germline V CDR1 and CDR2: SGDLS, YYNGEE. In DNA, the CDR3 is TGTGCCAGCAGCGTAGGTCGGTCTATGGGTGGAAACACCATATATTTT. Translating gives CASSVGRSMGGNTIYF.

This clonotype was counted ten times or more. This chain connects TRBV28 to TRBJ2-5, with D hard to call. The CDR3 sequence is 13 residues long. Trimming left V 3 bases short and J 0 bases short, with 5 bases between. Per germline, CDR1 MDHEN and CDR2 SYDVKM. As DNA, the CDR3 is TGTGCCAGCAGTTTTCGAAACCAAGAGACCCAGTACTTC. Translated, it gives CASSFRNQETQYF.

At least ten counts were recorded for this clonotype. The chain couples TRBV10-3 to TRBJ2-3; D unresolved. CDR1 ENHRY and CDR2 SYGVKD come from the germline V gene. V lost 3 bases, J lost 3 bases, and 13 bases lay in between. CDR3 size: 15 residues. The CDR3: CAISDPSSATDTQYF. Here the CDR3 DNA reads TGTGCCATCAGTGATCCTAGTTCCGCGACAGATACGCAGTATTTT.

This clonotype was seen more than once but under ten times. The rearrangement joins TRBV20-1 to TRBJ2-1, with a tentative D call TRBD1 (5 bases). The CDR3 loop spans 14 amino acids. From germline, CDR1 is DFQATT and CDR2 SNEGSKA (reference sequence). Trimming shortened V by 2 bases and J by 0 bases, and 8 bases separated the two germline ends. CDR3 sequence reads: CSARIQDSYNEQFF. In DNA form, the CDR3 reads TGCAGTGCTAGAATACAGGACTCCTACAATGAGCAGTTCTTC.

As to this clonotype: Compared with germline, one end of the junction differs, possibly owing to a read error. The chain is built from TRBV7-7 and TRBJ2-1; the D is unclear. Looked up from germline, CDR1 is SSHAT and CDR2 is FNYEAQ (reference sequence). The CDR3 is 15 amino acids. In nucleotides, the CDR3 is TGTGCTAGCAGCTTAGGTCGGCAGGCCTACAATGAGCAGTTCTTC. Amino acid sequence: CASSLGRQAYNEQFF.

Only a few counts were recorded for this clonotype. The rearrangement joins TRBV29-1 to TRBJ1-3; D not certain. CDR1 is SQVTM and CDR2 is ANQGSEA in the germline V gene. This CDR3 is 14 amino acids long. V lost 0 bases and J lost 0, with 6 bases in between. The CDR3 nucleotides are TGCAGCGTTGAAGACCTGAGCTCTGGAAACACCATATATTTT. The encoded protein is CSVEDLSSGNTIYF.

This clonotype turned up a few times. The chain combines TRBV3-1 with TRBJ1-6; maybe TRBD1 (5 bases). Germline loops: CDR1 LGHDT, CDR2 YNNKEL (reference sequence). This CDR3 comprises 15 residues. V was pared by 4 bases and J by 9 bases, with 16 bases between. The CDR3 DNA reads TGTGCCAGCAGCCTCGGCGCAGGGTTGAGTTCACCCCTCCACTTT. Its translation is CASSLGAGLSSPLHF.

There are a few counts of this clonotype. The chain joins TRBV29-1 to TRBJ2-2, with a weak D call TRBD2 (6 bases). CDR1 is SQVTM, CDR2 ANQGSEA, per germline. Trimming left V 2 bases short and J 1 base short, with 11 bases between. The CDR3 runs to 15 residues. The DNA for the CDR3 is TGCAGCGTTGAACCCGGGGGTCAGAACACCGGGGAGCTGTTTTTT. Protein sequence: CSVEPGGQNTGELFF.

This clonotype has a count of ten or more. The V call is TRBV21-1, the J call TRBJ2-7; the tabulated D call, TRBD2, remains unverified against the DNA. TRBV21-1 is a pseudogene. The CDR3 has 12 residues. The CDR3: CASSTRRNEQYF. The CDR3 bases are TGTGCCAGCAGCACCCGCAGGAACGAGCAGTACTTC.